This paragraph covers one T cell receptor beta chain sequence. Antigen unknown. This sample stems from a study of shared clonotypes between healthy human individuals. Study at large: Researchers assigned three CD4 naive, three CD4 memory, two CD8 naive and one CD8 memory plate to each donor.

The length of the CDR3 is 19 residues. Trimming cost V 0 bases and J 1 base; bases outside gene matches: 8. CDR1 and CDR2 (germline): SGHTA, FQGNSA. Naive CD8 populations comprised CD45RO-negative cells positively selected for CCR7, excluding terminally differentiated effector memory CD45RA+ cells. The table came from immunoSEQ multiplex PCR; TCRdb's copy has only in-frame clones and leaves some out. Of 1.5 million to 2.5 million clones in the sample, roughly 95% were seen once. Study results and caveats: Naive subsets generally had larger estimated richness than memory subsets. When compared with the clonotypes that were shared by all four sorted-subset donors, the non-shared clonotypes turned out to have lower generation probabilities.

The sequenced sample consisted of naive CD8+ T cells sorted from blood. The V gene is TRBV7-2, the J gene TRBJ2-5; 13 bases match TRBD2. The sequence was obtained from a man younger than 35 in good health. The CDR3 sequence: CASSLASSLAGGPQETQYF. DNA for the CDR3: TGTGCCAGCAGCTTAGCTTCGTCACTAGCGGGAGGGCCCCAAGAGACCCAGTACTTC.